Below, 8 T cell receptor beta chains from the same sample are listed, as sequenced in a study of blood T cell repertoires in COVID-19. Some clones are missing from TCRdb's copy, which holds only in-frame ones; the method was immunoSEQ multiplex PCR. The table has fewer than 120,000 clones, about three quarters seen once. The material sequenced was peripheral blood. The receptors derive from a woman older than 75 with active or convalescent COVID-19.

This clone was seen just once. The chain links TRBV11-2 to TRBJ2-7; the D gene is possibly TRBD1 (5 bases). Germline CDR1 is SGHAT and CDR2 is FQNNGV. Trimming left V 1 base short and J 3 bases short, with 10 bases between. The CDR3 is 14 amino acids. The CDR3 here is CASSLVAGIYEQYF. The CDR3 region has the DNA TGTGCCAGCAGCTTAGTGGCAGGGATCTACGAGCAGTACTTC.

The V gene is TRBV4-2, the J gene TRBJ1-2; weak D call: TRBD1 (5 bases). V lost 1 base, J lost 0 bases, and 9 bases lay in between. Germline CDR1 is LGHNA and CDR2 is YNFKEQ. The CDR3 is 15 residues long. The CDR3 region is CASSQVGRANYGYTF. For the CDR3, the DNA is TGTGCCAGCAGCCAAGTGGGGCGAGCTAACTATGGCTACACCTTC.

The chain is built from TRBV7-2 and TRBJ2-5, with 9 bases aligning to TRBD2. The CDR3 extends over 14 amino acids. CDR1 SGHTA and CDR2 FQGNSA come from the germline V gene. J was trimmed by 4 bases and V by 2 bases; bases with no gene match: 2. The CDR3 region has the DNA TGTGCCAGCAGCTTAACAGCGGGAGGAGAGACCCAGTACTTC. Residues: CASSLTAGGETQYF.

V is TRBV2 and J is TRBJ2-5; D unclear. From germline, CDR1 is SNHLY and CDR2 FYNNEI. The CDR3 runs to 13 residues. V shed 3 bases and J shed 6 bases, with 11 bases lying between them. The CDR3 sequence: CASSESVMQTQYF. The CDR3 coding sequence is TGTGCCAGCAGTGAGTCGGTCATGCAGACCCAGTACTTC.

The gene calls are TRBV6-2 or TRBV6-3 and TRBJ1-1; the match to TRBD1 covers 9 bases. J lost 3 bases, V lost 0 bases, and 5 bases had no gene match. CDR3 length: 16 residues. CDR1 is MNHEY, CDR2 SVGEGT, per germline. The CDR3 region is CASSYSPQGADTEAFF. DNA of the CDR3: TGTGCCAGCAGTTACTCACCACAGGGGGCGGACACTGAAGCTTTCTTT.

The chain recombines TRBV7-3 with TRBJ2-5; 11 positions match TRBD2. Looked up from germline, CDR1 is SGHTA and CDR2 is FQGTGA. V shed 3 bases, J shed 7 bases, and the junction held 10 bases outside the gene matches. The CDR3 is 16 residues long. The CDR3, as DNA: TGTGCCAGCAGCTTCGACGCGACTAGCGGGACGGTGACCCAGTACTTC. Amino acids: CASSFDATSGTVTQYF. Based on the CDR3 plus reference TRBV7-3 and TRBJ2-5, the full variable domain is GAGVSQTPSNKVTEKGKYVELRCDPISGHTALYWYRQSLGQGPEFLIYFQGTGAADDSGLPNDRFFAVRPEGSVSTLKIQRTERGDSAVYLCASSFDATSGTVTQYFGPGTRLLVL.

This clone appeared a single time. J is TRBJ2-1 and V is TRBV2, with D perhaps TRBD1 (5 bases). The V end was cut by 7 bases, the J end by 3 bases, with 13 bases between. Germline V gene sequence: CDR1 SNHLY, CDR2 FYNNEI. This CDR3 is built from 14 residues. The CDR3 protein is CASKPGWDYNEQFF. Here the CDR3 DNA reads TGTGCCAGCAAGCCAGGGTGGGACTACAATGAGCAGTTCTTC.

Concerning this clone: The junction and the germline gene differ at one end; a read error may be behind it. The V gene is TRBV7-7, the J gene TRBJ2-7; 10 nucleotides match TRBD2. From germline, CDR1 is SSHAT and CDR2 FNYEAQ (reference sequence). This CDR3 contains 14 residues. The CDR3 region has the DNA TGTGCCAGCAGATTAGCGGGAGGACTGTACGAGCAGTACTTC. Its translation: CASRLAGGLYEQYF.